This TCR beta chain was identified during a study of T cells in tuberculosis. Indicated time point: new active TB diagnosis, blood taken before or within 7 days of starting treatment. V lost 3 bases and J 8 bases, leaving 16 bases between the germline ends. The germline CDR1 and CDR2 sequences are MNHNS and SASEGT. The CDR3 spans 15 residues. Sequencing was performed with immunoSEQ multiplex PCR; in TCRdb, only in-frame clones are kept and a portion is missing. The sample records around 33,000 clones, 70% to 90% being singletons. Sequencing used PBMCs, obtained at tuberculosis diagnosis. This receptor was obtained from an adult with tuberculosis. This chain links TRBV6-1 with TRBJ1-4; D may be TRBD1 (6 bases). Here the CDR3 reads CASSDVLGAREKLFF. The CDR3 DNA sequence: TGTGCCAGCAGTGATGTGTTGGGGGCACGGGAAAAACTGTTTTTT.